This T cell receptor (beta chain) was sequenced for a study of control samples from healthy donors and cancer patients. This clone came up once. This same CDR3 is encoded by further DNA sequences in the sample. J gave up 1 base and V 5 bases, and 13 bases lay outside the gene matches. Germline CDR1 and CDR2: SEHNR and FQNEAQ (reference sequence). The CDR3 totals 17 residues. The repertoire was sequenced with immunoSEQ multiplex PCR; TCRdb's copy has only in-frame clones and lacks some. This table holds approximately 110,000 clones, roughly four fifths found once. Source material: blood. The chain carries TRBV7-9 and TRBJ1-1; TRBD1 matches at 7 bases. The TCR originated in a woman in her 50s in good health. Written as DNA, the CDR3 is TGTGCCAGCAGCCTGACAGGGCCGCATCCTCGGAACACTGAAGCTTTCTTT. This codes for CASSLTGPHPRNTEAFF.